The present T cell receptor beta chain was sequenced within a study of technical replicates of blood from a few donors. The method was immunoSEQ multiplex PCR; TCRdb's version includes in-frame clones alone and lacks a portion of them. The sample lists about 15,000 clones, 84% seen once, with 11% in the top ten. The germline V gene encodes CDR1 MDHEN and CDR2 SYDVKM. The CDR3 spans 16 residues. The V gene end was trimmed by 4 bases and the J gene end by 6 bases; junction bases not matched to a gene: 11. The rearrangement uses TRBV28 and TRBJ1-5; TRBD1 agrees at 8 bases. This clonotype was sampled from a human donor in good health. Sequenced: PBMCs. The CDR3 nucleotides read TGTGCCAGCAGTTCCTATTCGGGGACAGGAGGTCAGCCCCAGCATTTT. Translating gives CASSSYSGTGGQPQHF.